The 31 T cell receptor beta chains presented below share a single source sample, sequenced in a study of blood T cell repertoires in COVID-19. Here immunoSEQ multiplex PCR was the method, and the copy in TCRdb shows in-frame clones only, minus some. This table holds under 200,000 clones, 70% to 90% found once. The sample consisted of peripheral blood. Receptors were obtained from a man aged 60-69 years with active or convalescent COVID-19.

To note about this clone: The sample carries other DNA sequences with the same CDR3. The V call is TRBV18, the J call TRBJ1-6, with D possibly matching TRBD1 (5 bases). In germline, CDR1 is KGHSH, CDR2 LQKENI. With 3 bases removed from V and 7 bases from J, the gap between germline ends came to 7 bases. There are 13 residues in the CDR3. The CDR3 DNA sequence: TGTGCCAGCTCACCGCAGGGAAATTCACCCCTCCACTTT. Translating it yields CASSPQGNSPLHF. The full variable domain, rest sourced from reference TRBV18 and TRBJ1-6, is NAGVMQNPRHLVRRRGQEARLRCSPMKGHSHVYWYRQLPEEGLKFMVYLQKENIIDESGMPKERFSAEFPKEGPSILRIQQVVRGDSAAYFCASSPQGNSPLHFGNGTRLTVT.

The chain recombines TRBV2 with TRBJ2-5; the D is unclear. Germline lookup yields CDR1 SNHLY and CDR2 FYNNEI. Trimming removed 3 bases from V and 4 bases from J, with 6 bases in between. CDR3 length: 12 residues. The CDR3 nucleotides read TGTGCCAGCAGTGAGTCAGGAGAGACCCAGTACTTC. Amino acid sequence: CASSESGETQYF.

The chain's CDR3 is CASSPTGLFEGDEQFF. DNA of the CDR3: TGTGCCAGCAGCCCGACCGGACTCTTCGAGGGCGATGAGCAGTTCTTC. The chain is built from TRBV7-9 and TRBJ2-1, with D possibly being TRBD2 (5 bases). V gave up 5 bases and J gave up 8 bases, with 22 bases separating them. Germline CDR1 reads SEHNR; CDR2 reads FQNEAQ (reference sequence). CDR3 length equals 16 residues.

The chain links TRBV7-9 to TRBJ2-3, with D perhaps matching TRBD1 or TRBD2 (6 bases each). Germline V gives CDR1 SEHNR, CDR2 FQNEAQ (reference sequence). There are 14 residues in the CDR3. The V end was cut by 5 bases, the J end by 1 base, with 10 bases between. DNA for the CDR3: TGTGCCAGCAGCAGGGGGGCAGGCACAGATACGCAGTATTTT. Translation: CASSRGAGTDTQYF.

The chain links TRBV10-3 to TRBJ1-2; tentatively, D is TRBD1 (6 bases). Germline loops: CDR1 ENHRY, CDR2 SYGVKD. CDR3 length: 14 amino acids. Trimming cost V 3 bases and J 4 bases, with 12 bases left between them. CDR3 in amino acids: CAISDRDRSYGYTF. CDR3 coding DNA: TGTGCCATCAGTGACCGAGACAGGAGCTATGGCTACACCTTC.

The chain employs TRBV28 and TRBJ1-5; no firm D call. This CDR3 region has 12 residues. Germline lookup yields CDR1 MDHEN and CDR2 SYDVKM. V shed 9 bases and J shed 0 bases, with 6 bases lying between them. The CDR3 coding sequence is TGTGCCAGTTCCGTTAGCAATCAGCCCCAGCATTTT. Translation: CASSVSNQPQHF. The full variable domain, completed using reference TRBV28 and TRBJ1-5, is DVKVTQSSRYLVKRTGEKVFLECVQDMDHENMFWYRQDPGLGLRLIYFSYDVKMKEKGDIPEGYSVSREKKERFSLILESASTNQTSMYLCASSVSNQPQHFGDGTRLSIL.

The chain links TRBV6-6 to TRBJ1-3, with 7 bases lining up with TRBD1. The CDR3 consists of 14 residues. The germline V gene encodes CDR1 MNHNY and CDR2 SVGAGI (reference sequence). Trimming cost V 6 bases and J 4 bases; bases outside gene matches: 6. CDR3 in DNA: TGTGCCAGCAGCACCGGGACAGTGGGAAACACCATATATTTT. Encoded protein: CASSTGTVGNTIYF.

This clone occurred once. CDR3 in DNA: TGCGCCAGCAGCTCCTTGGGACTAGAGGACGGACTTAGAGGCTACACCTTC. It yields the protein CASSSLGLEDGLRGYTF. J is TRBJ1-2 and V is TRBV5-1, with D possibly TRBD1 on 5 matching bases. Germline assignment: CDR1 SGHRS and CDR2 YFSETQ. V was cut by 3 bases and J by 8 bases, with 26 bases left in between. The CDR3 has 17 amino acids.

The genes are TRBV9 and TRBJ2-1; no clear D. V was trimmed by 8 bases and J by 1 base, leaving 7 bases between them. This CDR3 is built from 12 residues. Germline CDR1 is SGDLS and CDR2 is YYNGEE. CDR3 amino acids: CASARSYNEQFF. The CDR3 DNA is TGTGCCAGTGCTAGATCCTACAATGAGCAGTTCTTC.

The rearrangement links TRBV18 to TRBJ2-3; 7 bases line up with TRBD2. The CDR3 is 14 residues long. The V segment lost 8 bases and the J segment 1 base; nucleotides outside the gene matches: 6. Germline V lookup: CDR1 KGHSH, CDR2 LQKENI. DNA for the CDR3: TGTGCCAGCGCCGGACTAGTGGGCACAGATACGCAGTATTTT. Translating gives CASAGLVGTDTQYF.

The chain joins TRBV18 to TRBJ1-1; D unclear. There are 16 residues in the CDR3. Trimming cost V 4 bases and J 1 base, with 16 bases left between them. Germline assignment: CDR1 KGHSH and CDR2 LQKENI. DNA of the CDR3: TGTGCCAGCTCACTTCACAGACTAGGAGAGAACACTGAAGCTTTCTTT. Encoded protein: CASSLHRLGENTEAFF.

The chain carries TRBV30 and TRBJ2-5, with a tentative D call TRBD1 (5 bases). The CDR3 totals 15 residues. Per germline, CDR1 GTSNPN and CDR2 SVGIG (reference sequence). Trimming left V 3 bases short and J 5 bases short, with 19 bases between. DNA for the CDR3: TGTGCCTGGAGCAAGCCTCCCCAGGGATTGGAGACCCAGTACTTC. Translated, it gives CAWSKPPQGLETQYF.

The V call is TRBV2, the J call TRBJ2-2; D might be TRBD2 (6 bases). V was clipped by 10 bases and J by 1 base, with 16 bases between them. Per the germline V gene, CDR1 is SNHLY and CDR2 is FYNNEI. The CDR3 sequence is 15 residues long. The DNA of the CDR3 is TGTGCCACCCCACTCGGCGGGGTGAACACCGGGGAGCTGTTTTTT. It encodes CATPLGGVNTGELFF.

The chain uses TRBV2 and TRBJ2-5; weak D call: TRBD2 (6 bases). V was shortened by 7 bases and J by 5 bases, with 17 bases between the two germline ends. CDR3 length: 14 amino acids. Germline CDR1 reads SNHLY; CDR2 reads FYNNEI. The CDR3 bases are TGTGCCAGCACCCAAATGACTAGTACGGAGACCCAGTACTTC. Encoded protein: CASTQMTSTETQYF.

This clone was seen only a few times. J is TRBJ1-1 and V is TRBV5-1, with TRBD1 matching over 10 bases. The J segment lost 3 bases and the V segment lost 3 bases, leaving 5 bases of the junction unmatched. The CDR3 has 15 residues. Germline CDR1 and CDR2: SGHRS and YFSETQ. The CDR3 here is CASSSHGQGDTEAFF. CDR3 DNA sequence: TGCGCCAGCAGCTCACACGGACAGGGGGACACTGAAGCTTTCTTT.

The gene calls are TRBV6-1 and TRBJ1-5; 9 bases align to TRBD1. The CDR3 is made up of 13 amino acids. Germline V gene data show CDR1 as MNHNS and CDR2 as SASEGT. Trimming cost V 5 bases and J 11 bases; bases outside gene matches: 7. In DNA form, the CDR3 reads TGTGCCAGCAGTAGGACAGGGGACTCGTCCCAGCATTTT. Its protein product is CASSRTGDSSQHF.

In its sample, this clone was seen once. The genes are TRBV6-5 and TRBJ1-2; D might be TRBD1 (6 bases). The CDR3 totals 13 residues. V lost 6 bases and J 8 bases, leaving 16 bases between the germline ends. Germline V gives CDR1 MNHEY, CDR2 SVGAGI. The CDR3 region has the DNA TGTGCCAGCAGCAACCGGCCCCAGGGGGGCTACACCTTC. Translation: CASSNRPQGGYTF.

This chain links TRBV5-1 with TRBJ1-1; maybe TRBD1 (5 bases). Germline-derived CDR1 and CDR2 are SGHRS and YFSETQ. The V end lost 3 bases, the J end lost 2 bases, and 17 bases lay between the germline ends. This CDR3 is built from 16 residues. This chain's CDR3 is CASSSTSRGVNTEAFF. The CDR3, as DNA: TGCGCCAGCAGCTCAACATCAAGGGGTGTCAACACTGAAGCTTTCTTT.

V is TRBV5-1 and J is TRBJ2-1; possibly TRBD1 for D (6 bases). The CDR3 sequence is 14 residues long. V was pared by 1 base and J by 7 bases, with 12 bases between. Germline CDR1 SGHRS, CDR2 YFSETQ. The CDR3 sequence: CASSLITGRNEQFF. The CDR3 DNA reads as TGCGCCAGCAGCTTGATTACAGGGAGAAATGAGCAGTTCTTC.

This clone was detected once. The chain combines TRBV7-9 with TRBJ1-1, with 10 bases that match TRBD1. The CDR3 contains 14 residues. Trimming cost V 4 bases and J 3 bases; bases outside gene matches: 2. In germline, CDR1 is SEHNR, CDR2 FQNEAQ (reference sequence). The CDR3 coding sequence is TGTGCCAGCAGCTCCGGACAGGGGGACACTGAAGCTTTCTTT. Amino acid sequence: CASSSGQGDTEAFF.

This clone was observed once. The chain combines TRBV7-3 with TRBJ2-5, with D possibly TRBD1 on 6 matching bases. The CDR3 consists of 13 residues. Germline loops: CDR1 SGHTA, CDR2 FQGTGA. V lost 5 bases to trimming and J lost 2 bases, with 9 bases between them. CDR3 DNA sequence: TGTGCCAGCAGCCTAGGGGGACAAGAGACCCAGTACTTC. Amino acid sequence: CASSLGGQETQYF.

The rearrangement joins TRBV4-1 to TRBJ2-1, with D possibly matching TRBD1 (6 bases). Germline-derived CDR1 and CDR2 are MGHRA and YSYEKL. CDR3 length equals 15 residues. V shed 0 bases and J shed 2 bases, with 8 bases lying between them. The CDR3: CASSQEDRTYNEQFF. DNA for the CDR3: TGCGCCAGCAGCCAAGAAGACAGGACCTACAATGAGCAGTTCTTC.

V is TRBV24-1 and J is TRBJ2-1; 10 bases line up with TRBD2. Trimming cost V 6 bases and J 10 bases; bases outside gene matches: 2. CDR1 is KGHDR, CDR2 SFDVKD, per germline. The CDR3 covers 12 residues. In DNA, the CDR3 is TGTGCCACCAGTACTAGCGGGGTCGAGCAGTTCTTC. This sequence encodes CATSTSGVEQFF.

This clone was picked up one time. V is TRBV3-1 (or the pseudogene TRBV3-2) and J is TRBJ1-1; D remains ambiguous. This CDR3 is 13 amino acids long. The germline CDR1 and CDR2 sequences are LGHDT and YNNKEL (reference sequence). V dropped 3 bases and J dropped 9 bases, with 14 bases sitting between them. The CDR3 sequence: CASSQASGIQAFF. CDR3 bases: TGTGCCAGCAGCCAGGCTTCGGGGATTCAAGCTTTCTTT.

This clone has just a few counts. This chain uses TRBV30 with TRBJ1-1; D ambiguous. Trimming removed 3 bases from V and 0 bases from J, with 14 bases in between. CDR1 and CDR2 from the germline V gene are GTSNPN and SVGIG (reference sequence). The CDR3 extends over 15 amino acids. CDR3 bases: TGTGCCTGGAGACCAGCGGTTCCGATGAACACTGAAGCTTTCTTT. Protein product: CAWRPAVPMNTEAFF.

This chain uses TRBV3-1 (or the pseudogene TRBV3-2) with TRBJ2-3; 11 nucleotides match TRBD2. J was trimmed by 2 bases and V by 3 bases; bases with no gene match: 4. This CDR3 has 16 residues. Germline V gene data show CDR1 as LGHDT and CDR2 as YNNKEL (reference sequence). The CDR3 sequence: CASSHLAGGPTDTQYF. The CDR3 DNA reads TGTGCCAGCAGCCATCTAGCGGGAGGCCCCACAGATACGCAGTATTTT.

The rearrangement links TRBV4-1 to TRBJ2-5, with a possible D match to TRBD2 (5 bases). V lost 0 bases to trimming and J lost 5 bases, with 13 bases between them. The germline V gene encodes CDR1 MGHRA and CDR2 YSYEKL. The length of the CDR3 is 15 residues. CDR3 DNA: TGCGCCAGCAGCCAAGATTGGAGAAGAGGGGAGACCCAGTACTTC. It codes for CASSQDWRRGETQYF.

The chain recombines TRBV6-5 with TRBJ1-1; D is uncertain. The CDR3 runs 15 residues. Looked up from germline, CDR1 is MNHEY and CDR2 is SVGAGI. V lost 2 bases and J lost 0, with 10 bases in between. As DNA, the CDR3 is TGTGCCAGCAGTTACGGCCTAGTTATGAACACTGAAGCTTTCTTT. It specifies CASSYGLVMNTEAFF.

About this clone: The sample carries other DNA sequences with the same CDR3. The DNA for the CDR3 is TGCGCCAGCAGCTTGACTAGCGGGGGTTACAATGAGCAGTTCTTC. Encoded protein: CASSLTSGGYNEQFF. The J gene is TRBJ2-1, the V gene TRBV5-1, with TRBD2 matching over 11 bases. The V and J ends lost 1 base and 4 bases, in that order; junction bases with no gene match: 1. In germline, CDR1 is SGHRS, CDR2 YFSETQ. This CDR3 is 15 amino acids long. The full variable domain, in which reference TRBV5-1 and TRBJ2-1 provide the parts outside the CDR3, is KAGVTQTPRYLIKTRGQQVTLSCSPISGHRSVSWYQQTPGQGLQFLFEYFSETQRNKGNFPGRFSGRQFSNSRSEMNVSTLELGDSALYLCASSLTSGGYNEQFFGPGTRLTVL.

The sample holds a few counts of this clone. J is TRBJ1-2 and V is TRBV5-6; 8 bases map to TRBD1. V shed 0 bases and J 3 bases; nucleotides not matched to a gene: 7. Germline CDR1 SGHDT, CDR2 YYEEEE. This CDR3 has 16 amino acids. CDR3: CASSLATDRAYYGYTF. In DNA form, the CDR3 reads TGTGCCAGCAGCTTGGCCACGGACAGGGCTTACTATGGCTACACCTTC.

J is TRBJ2-7 and V is TRBV5-8; 9 bases match TRBD1. Germline assignment: CDR1 SGHTS and CDR2 YDEGEE. After removal of 3 bases from V and 0 bases from J, the junction contained 7 bases not matched to a gene. This CDR3 is 16 amino acids long. This CDR3 is CASSSFSTGGSYEQYF. The CDR3, as DNA: TGTGCCAGCAGCTCTTTCTCGACAGGGGGCTCCTACGAGCAGTACTTC.